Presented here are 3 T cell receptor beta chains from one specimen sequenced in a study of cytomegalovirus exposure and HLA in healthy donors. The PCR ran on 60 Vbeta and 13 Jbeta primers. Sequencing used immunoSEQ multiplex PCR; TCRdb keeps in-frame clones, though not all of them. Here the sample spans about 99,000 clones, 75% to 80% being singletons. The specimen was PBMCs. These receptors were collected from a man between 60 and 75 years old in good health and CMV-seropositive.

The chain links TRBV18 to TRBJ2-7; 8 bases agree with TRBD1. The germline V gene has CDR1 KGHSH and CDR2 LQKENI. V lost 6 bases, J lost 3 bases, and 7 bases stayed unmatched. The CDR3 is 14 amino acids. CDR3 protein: CASSRGQAVYEQYF. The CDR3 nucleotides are TGTGCCAGCTCGCGGGGACAGGCAGTCTACGAGCAGTACTTC.

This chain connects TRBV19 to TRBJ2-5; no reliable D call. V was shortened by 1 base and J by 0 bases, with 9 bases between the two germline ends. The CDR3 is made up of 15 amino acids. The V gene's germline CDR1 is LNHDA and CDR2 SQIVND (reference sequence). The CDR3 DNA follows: TGTGCCAGTAGTATAGGAGGAGCTTACCAAGAGACCCAGTACTTC. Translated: CASSIGGAYQETQYF.

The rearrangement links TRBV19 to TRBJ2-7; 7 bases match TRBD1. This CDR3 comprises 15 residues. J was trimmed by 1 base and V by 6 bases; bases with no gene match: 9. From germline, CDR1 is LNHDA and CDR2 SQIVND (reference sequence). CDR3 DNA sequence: TGTGCCAGTAGAGTGATTCCGGGACAGTCCTACGAGCAGTACTTC. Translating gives CASRVIPGQSYEQYF.